The 25 T cell receptor beta chains in this list originate from one sample, sequenced in a study of breast tumors, draining lymph nodes, adjacent tissues. The lymph nodes were axillary draining lymph nodes from breast cancer patients. Each CDR3 protein gets one entry after TCRdb re-called the multiplex PCR reads with MiXCR. The sample carries about 220,000 distinct CDR3 sequences, less than 45% recorded once. The sequenced sample consisted of axillary lymph node tissue. The receptors shown here come from a female donor with breast cancer. Some clones in this sample may be carry-over from other donors' samples.

The rearrangement links TRBV24-1 to TRBJ2-2; D might be TRBD1 or TRBD2, each matching 5 bases. The germline V and J ends were trimmed by 4 bases and 4 bases, with 18 bases remaining between them. Germline V lookup: CDR1 KGHDR, CDR2 SFDVKD. This CDR3 contains 17 residues. The CDR3 here is CATSESGPGRTTGELFF. CDR3 sequence (DNA): TGTGCCACCAGTGAATCGGGGCCGGGACGGACCACCGGGGAGCTGTTTTTT.

The J gene is TRBJ2-1, the V gene TRBV2; 10 bases match TRBD2. The J segment lost 4 bases and the V segment lost 3 bases, leaving 9 bases of the junction unmatched. Germline V lookup: CDR1 SNHLY, CDR2 FYNNEI. The CDR3 has 17 residues. CDR3 sequence (DNA): TGTGCCAGCAGTGATCCAACTAGCGGGACGTCTTACAATGAGCAGTTCTTC. It is translated as CASSDPTSGTSYNEQFF.

The chain couples TRBV12-5 to TRBJ2-3; no clear D gene. The CDR3 runs to 12 residues. Germline loops: CDR1 LGHNT, CDR2 FRNRAP. Trimming took off 5 bases at V and 6 bases at J, with 9 bases between the two ends. This CDR3 reads CASGPPGDTQYF. As DNA, the CDR3 is TGTGCTAGTGGTCCCCCCGGGGATACGCAGTATTTT.

In this sample, this clonotype turned up many times. The rearrangement uses TRBV24-1 and TRBJ2-3, with D unresolved. In germline, CDR1 is KGHDR, CDR2 SFDVKD. With 1 base removed from V and 4 bases from J, the gap between germline ends came to 2 bases. This CDR3 region has 12 residues. The CDR3 sequence is CATSDLADTQYF. Written as DNA, the CDR3 is TGTGCCACCAGTGATTTAGCAGATACGCAGTATTTT.

This clonotype came up many times. The V call is TRBV11-2, the J call TRBJ2-1, with 9 bases identical to TRBD2. The V gene's germline CDR1 is SGHAT and CDR2 FQNNGV. The CDR3 totals 14 residues. The V gene end was trimmed by 2 bases and the J gene end by 6 bases; junction bases not matched to a gene: 2. CDR3 nucleotide sequence: TGTGCCAGCAGCTTACTAGCGGGGTTCAATGAGCAGTTCTTC. Translated: CASSLLAGFNEQFF. Full variable domain (outside the CDR3, taken from reference TRBV11-2 and TRBJ2-1): EAGVAQSPRYKIIEKRQSVAFWCNPISGHATLYWYQQILGQGPKLLIQFQNNGVVDDSQLPKDRFSAERLKGVDSTLKIQPAKLEDSAVYLCASSLLAGFNEQFFGPGTRLTVL.

The rearrangement joins TRBV9 to TRBJ2-1, with 10 positions matching TRBD2. The germline gives CDR1 SGDLS, CDR2 YYNGEE. Trimming removed 0 bases from V and 3 bases from J; junction bases left unmatched: 6. This CDR3 is 17 amino acids long. As DNA, the CDR3 is TGTGCCAGCAGCGTAGGAGTTAGCGGGGGGTACTACAATGAGCAGTTCTTC. Translating gives CASSVGVSGGYYNEQFF.

The rearrangement uses TRBV6-1 and TRBJ1-5; 7 positions agree with TRBD1. J was trimmed by 2 bases and V by 7 bases; bases with no gene match: 5. The CDR3 loop spans 14 amino acids. Germline CDR1 reads MNHNS; CDR2 reads SASEGT. CDR3 coding DNA: TGTGCCAGCATAGGGGGCCTTGGCAATCAGCCCCAGCATTTT. This sequence encodes CASIGGLGNQPQHF.

This clonotype was recorded at least ten times. This rearrangement joins TRBV5-1 to TRBJ1-3, with a possible D match to TRBD1 (5 bases). The CDR3 consists of 16 residues. Trimming took 0 bases from V and 3 from J, leaving 13 bases between them. Per the germline V gene, CDR1 is SGHRS and CDR2 is YFSETQ. The CDR3 here is CASSLAGGIFGNTIYF. CDR3 sequence (DNA): TGCGCCAGCAGCTTGGCCGGGGGGATCTTTGGAAACACCATATATTTT.

This clonotype was detected many times. The DNA of the CDR3 is TGCAGCGTTGAATCGGGGGGGGGGACCTACTATGGCTACACCTTC. This gives the protein CSVESGGGTYYGYTF. The rearrangement uses TRBV29-1 and TRBJ1-2; D might be TRBD1 (5 bases). The CDR3 contains 15 residues. V was pared by 2 bases and J by 3 bases, with 16 bases between. Germline V gene data show CDR1 as SQVTM and CDR2 as ANQGSEA.

This clonotype was counted at least ten times. The chain recombines TRBV29-1 with TRBJ2-3; the match to TRBD2 covers 10 bases. Germline CDR1 reads SQVTM; CDR2 reads ANQGSEA. The CDR3 extends over 14 amino acids. The trim removed 7 bases at V and 10 bases at J, leaving 14 bases unmatched. CDR3 sequence reads: CSARGTSGIGSQYF. The CDR3 DNA reads as TGCAGCGCCCGTGGTACTAGCGGGATTGGGTCGCAGTATTTT.

Only a few counts were recorded for this clonotype. In DNA, the CDR3 is TGTGCCAGCGGCGGTGGAAGGGGAAAAGGTAATGGCTACACCTTC. Its translation is CASGGGRGKGNGYTF. J is TRBJ1-2 and V is TRBV3-1; possibly TRBD1 for D (5 bases). V was cut by 8 bases and J by 6 bases, with 22 bases left in between. The CDR3 runs 15 residues. Germline V CDR1 and CDR2: LGHDT, YNNKEL (reference sequence).

The table lists this clonotype with many counts. The rearrangement uses TRBV11-2 and TRBJ2-7, with 9 bases that match TRBD2. The CDR3 runs 20 residues. J was trimmed by 0 bases and V by 2 bases; bases with no gene match: 17. CDR1 is SGHAT, CDR2 FQNNGV, per germline. CDR3 region: CASSLFGGGLAGRYSYEQYF. For the CDR3, the DNA is TGTGCCAGCAGCTTATTTGGGGGTGGGCTAGCGGGACGATACTCCTACGAGCAGTACTTC.

This clonotype has ten or more counts. This chain joins TRBV25-1 and TRBJ1-2; 8 positions agree with TRBD1. The V segment lost 0 bases and the J segment 5 bases; nucleotides outside the gene matches: 5. Germline assignment: CDR1 MGHDK and CDR2 SYGVNS. The CDR3 covers 15 residues. The CDR3 loop is CASSEYRTGLYGYTF. Here the CDR3 DNA reads TGTGCCAGCAGTGAATACCGGACAGGGCTGTATGGCTACACCTTC.

This chain joins TRBV29-1 and TRBJ2-7; D perhaps matches TRBD1 (7 bases). This CDR3 has 12 amino acids. Germline lookup yields CDR1 SQVTM and CDR2 ANQGSEA. V gave up 4 bases and J gave up 2 bases, with 9 bases separating them. CDR3 in amino acids: CSVGRGAYEQYF. CDR3 nucleotide sequence: TGCAGCGTTGGCAGGGGGGCCTACGAGCAGTACTTC.

Many counts were recorded for this clonotype. The chain joins TRBV6-4 to TRBJ2-3; no clear D. The CDR3 length is 15 residues. V lost 0 bases, J lost 1 base, and 8 bases lay in between. Germline assignment: CDR1 MRHNA and CDR2 SNTAGT. The CDR3 DNA reads as TGTGCCAGCAGTGACTCAGTTGGTGGCACAGATACGCAGTATTTT. Translating gives CASSDSVGGTDTQYF.

This clonotype was observed many times. CDR3 DNA sequence: TGTGCCAGCAGTTTAATCCAGCAGGCCTATGGCTACACCTTC. The encoded protein is CASSLIQQAYGYTF. This chain connects TRBV12-3 or TRBV12-4 to TRBJ1-2; D is unclear. CDR3 length: 14 residues. V was trimmed by 2 bases and J by 4 bases, leaving 11 bases between them.

The chain employs TRBV20-1 and TRBJ1-6; 7 bases match TRBD1. Germline CDR1 is DFQATT and CDR2 is SNEGSKA (reference sequence). The CDR3 is made up of 14 amino acids. The V gene end was trimmed by 1 base and the J gene end by 6 bases; junction bases not matched to a gene: 3. CDR3 sequence: CSARGEGANSPLHF. The CDR3 DNA sequence: TGCAGTGCTAGAGGGGAGGGGGCTAATTCACCCCTCCACTTT.

This clonotype was observed many times. This sequence joins TRBV24-1 and TRBJ1-5, with TRBD1 as a possible D gene (5 bases). This CDR3 is built from 17 residues. Per germline, CDR1 KGHDR and CDR2 SFDVKD. The germline V and J ends were trimmed by 3 bases and 6 bases, with 20 bases remaining between them. This CDR3 reads CATSDPTVGEGSQPQHF. The DNA for the CDR3 is TGTGCCACCAGTGATCCAACCGTCGGGGAGGGGAGTCAGCCCCAGCATTTT.

This clonotype was seen repeatedly, ten times or more. This chain connects TRBV2 to TRBJ2-7; D is undetermined. Germline values: CDR1 SNHLY, CDR2 FYNNEI. The V end lost 8 bases, the J end lost 3 bases, and 8 bases lay between the germline ends. The length of the CDR3 is 11 residues. The CDR3 DNA sequence: TGTGCCAGCGTACAAGGCTACGAGCAGTACTTC. Its translation: CASVQGYEQYF.

The chain links TRBV4-1 to TRBJ2-1; 9 bases match TRBD2. Germline V gene sequence: CDR1 MGHRA, CDR2 YSYEKL. After removal of 4 bases from V and 8 bases from J, the junction contained 15 bases not matched to a gene. This CDR3 has 17 amino acids. The DNA for the CDR3 is TGCGCCAGCAGCCTATTCCACTTAGCGGGAGTCGTGCATGAGCAGTTCTTC. Amino acid sequence: CASSLFHLAGVVHEQFF.

The chain carries TRBV9 and TRBJ2-5; tentative D call: TRBD2 (5 bases). V was trimmed by 0 bases and J by 2 bases, leaving 14 bases between them. Germline V lookup: CDR1 SGDLS, CDR2 YYNGEE. This CDR3 has 16 residues. Written as DNA, the CDR3 is TGTGCCAGCAGCGTAGCTACCGGGATCTGGCAAGAGACCCAGTACTTC. As protein: CASSVATGIWQETQYF.

Of note for this clonotype: A much larger clone lies a single base off, so this may be a read error. The V gene is TRBV30, the J gene TRBJ1-4, with D tentatively TRBD1 (5 bases). Per germline, CDR1 GTSNPN and CDR2 SVGIG (reference sequence). This CDR3 comprises 15 residues. V dropped 3 bases and J dropped 8 bases, with 19 bases sitting between them. The CDR3 DNA is TGTGCCTGGAGGGGCCTCGCGCAGGGAGTCGAAAAACTGTTTTTT. It yields the protein CAWRGLAQGVEKLFF. The whole variable domain, filled in from reference TRBV30 and TRBJ1-4, reads SQTIHQWPATLVQPVGSPLSLECTVEGTSNPNLYWYRQAAGRGLQLLFYSVGIGQISSEVPQNLSASRPQDRQFILSSKKLLLSDSGFYLCAWRGLAQGVEKLFFGSGTQLSVL.

The chain uses TRBV9 and TRBJ2-5; 10 bases fit TRBD2. The CDR3 is 12 amino acids. From germline, CDR1 is SGDLS and CDR2 YYNGEE. Losses at the gene ends were 4 bases for V and 9 bases for J; bases not matched to a gene: 3. The CDR3 protein is CASSHSGGPQYF. DNA of the CDR3: TGTGCCAGCAGCCATAGCGGGGGGCCCCAGTACTTC.

As for this clonotype: A much more abundant neighbour one base away suggests this may be a read error. The chain joins TRBV6-5 to TRBJ1-2; D remains ambiguous. This CDR3 has 12 amino acids. Germline assignment: CDR1 MNHEY and CDR2 SVGAGI. V was cut by 5 bases and J by 3 bases, with 7 bases left in between. The CDR3 region has the DNA TGTGCCAGCAGTGAGATGGACTATGGCTACACCTTC. Its translation: CASSEMDYGYTF.

Written as DNA, the CDR3 is TGTGCCAGCAGCCGCCCGGGACAGGGTCTCCGAAACATTCAGTACTTC. Translating it yields CASSRPGQGLRNIQYF. The chain is built from TRBV5-4 and TRBJ2-4, with TRBD1 matching 9 bases. With 4 bases clipped from V and 6 bases from J, the junction kept 11 bases outside the gene matches. Germline V gene lookup returns CDR1 SGHNT and CDR2 YYREEE (reference sequence). The CDR3 contains 16 residues. Drawing the rest from reference TRBV5-4 and TRBJ2-4, the complete variable domain is ETGVTQSPTHLIKTRGQQVTLRCSSQSGHNTVSWYQQALGQGPQFIFQYYREEENGRGNFPPRFSGLQFPNYSSELNVNALELDDSALYLCASSRPGQGLRNIQYFGAGTRLSVL.